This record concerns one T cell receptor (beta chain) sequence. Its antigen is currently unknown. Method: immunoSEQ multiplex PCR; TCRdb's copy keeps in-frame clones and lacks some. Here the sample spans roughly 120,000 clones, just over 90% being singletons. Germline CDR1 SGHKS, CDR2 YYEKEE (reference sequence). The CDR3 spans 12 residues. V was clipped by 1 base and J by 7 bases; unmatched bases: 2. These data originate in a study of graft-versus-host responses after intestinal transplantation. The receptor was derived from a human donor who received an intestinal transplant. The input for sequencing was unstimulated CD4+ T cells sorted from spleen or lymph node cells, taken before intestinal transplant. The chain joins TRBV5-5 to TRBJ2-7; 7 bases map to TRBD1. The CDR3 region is CASSLTGVEQYF. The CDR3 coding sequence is TGTGCCAGCAGCTTGACAGGGGTTGAGCAGTACTTC.